This TCR beta chain was found in a study of blood T cell repertoires in COVID-19. Study as a whole: PBMCs, B-cell-depleted T cells, or T cells provided the cDNA or gDNA that made up the material.

The participants were between 18 and 89 years old and came from some 23 US areas. Clinical history as reported by participants underpinned cohort assignment. CDR1 and CDR2 from the germline V gene are SGHRS and YFSETQ. Trimming took 4 bases from V and 1 from J; bases not matched to a gene: 3. This CDR3 comprises 16 residues. Method: immunoSEQ multiplex PCR; TCRdb's copy keeps in-frame clones and lacks some. Found here are roughly 380,000 clones, 80% to 90% of them singletons; the top ten hold 1% to 1.5%. The receptor was derived from a man aged 30 to 39 who had recovered from COVID-19. The V gene is TRBV5-1, the J gene TRBJ2-4, with TRBD2 identical over 12 bases. Specimen: PBMCs or T cells enriched from blood (not recorded which). The CDR3 loop is CASSPGTSGAKNIQYF. For the CDR3, the DNA is TGCGCCAGCAGCCCGGGGACTAGCGGGGCCAAAAACATTCAGTACTTC.